This entry lists 22 T cell receptor beta chains sequenced from one sample in a study of CD8 T cells in ankylosing spondylitis. General study findings and limits: What seemed typical of ankylosing spondylitis blood was a TCR beta motif built from several highly homologous variants.

These receptors have no identified antigens. TCRdb independently ran MiXCR on the 5' RACE reads; one entry per CDR3 protein. The table records about 500,000 distinct CDR3 sequences, 5.3% of them present only once. Sequenced material: blood, either unsorted or a sorted T cell fraction (not recorded which). These receptor sequences come from a male donor with ankylosing spondylitis.

This clonotype was observed at least ten times. J is TRBJ1-1 and V is TRBV20-1; 11 positions agree with TRBD1. This CDR3 has 13 residues. V was clipped by 7 bases and J by 5 bases; unmatched bases: 6. Germline CDR1 and CDR2: DFQATT and SNEGSKA (reference sequence). CDR3 DNA sequence: TGCAGTGTTGGACAGGGGGCAGGGACTGAAGCTTTCTTT. This codes for CSVGQGAGTEAFF.

In its sample, this clonotype was seen many times. This rearrangement joins TRBV25-1 to TRBJ2-7, with D possibly called TRBD1 or TRBD2 (5 bases each). Germline-derived CDR1 and CDR2 are MGHDK and SYGVNS. This CDR3 comprises 14 residues. The CDR3 sequence is CAIIVVRGLYEQYF. The CDR3 DNA reads TGTGCTATTATAGTGGTGAGGGGCCTATACGAGCAGTACTTC.

In this sample, this clonotype turned up many times. The chain joins TRBV5-8 to TRBJ2-5, with unresolved D. The CDR3 totals 14 residues. V gave up 0 bases and J gave up 1 base, with 7 bases separating them. Per germline, CDR1 SGHTS and CDR2 YDEGEE. The chain's CDR3 is CASSLVNSQETQYF. CDR3 bases: TGTGCCAGCAGCTTGGTCAATTCCCAAGAGACCCAGTACTTC. The variable domain in full, with the rest retrieved from reference TRBV5-8 and TRBJ2-5, is EAGVTQSPTHLIKTRGQQATLRCSPISGHTSVYWYQQALGLGLQFLLWYDEGEERNRGNFPPRFSGRQFPNYSSELNVNALELEDSALYLCASSLVNSQETQYFGPGTRLLVL.

The rearrangement uses TRBV7-2 and TRBJ2-1; D possibly corresponds to TRBD1 (5 bases). The CDR3 loop spans 15 amino acids. CDR1 and CDR2 (germline): SGHTA, FQGNSA. The V gene lost 5 bases and the J gene lost 0 bases, with 11 bases spanning the gap. CDR3 nucleotides: TGTGCCAGCAGCCCCGACAGCGACTCCTACAATGAGCAGTTCTTC. This codes for CASSPDSDSYNEQFF.

This clonotype was recorded at least ten times. This CDR3 reads CASRTLGSGGTEAFF. The CDR3 DNA follows: TGTGCCAGCAGAACCCTTGGTTCGGGGGGGACTGAAGCTTTCTTT. The rearrangement uses TRBV7-9 and TRBJ1-1; D might be TRBD1 (5 bases). V dropped 6 bases and J dropped 5 bases, with 19 bases sitting between them. Germline CDR1 reads SEHNR; CDR2 reads FQNEAQ (reference sequence). CDR3 length: 15 residues.

This clonotype was recorded many times. V and J are TRBV6-5 and TRBJ1-3, with a weak D call TRBD1 (6 bases). The CDR3 extends over 16 amino acids. Germline V gene data show CDR1 as MNHEY and CDR2 as SVGAGI. V gave up 0 bases and J gave up 1 base, with 10 bases separating them. The CDR3 nucleotides read TGTGCCAGCAGTTACTCCTGGGGGCTTTCTGGAAACACCATATATTTT. Its protein product is CASSYSWGLSGNTIYF.

This clonotype has ten or more counts. The chain uses TRBV7-9 and TRBJ1-2, with D hard to call. Per the germline V gene, CDR1 is SEHNR and CDR2 is FQNEAQ (reference sequence). This CDR3 is 12 amino acids long. The ends were cut back, 3 bases at V and 6 bases at J, with 8 bases in the middle. The CDR3 coding sequence is TGTGCCAGCAGCTTCGAGGCGCATGGCTACACCTTC. Protein sequence: CASSFEAHGYTF.

This clonotype was recorded many times. This chain links TRBV5-1 with TRBJ2-2; tentatively, D is TRBD1 or TRBD2 (5 bases each). The CDR3 length is 18 residues. V lost 1 base to trimming and J lost 0 bases, with 16 bases between them. Germline-derived CDR1 and CDR2 are SGHRS and YFSETQ. CDR3 DNA: TGCGCCAGCAGCTTGTGGGCCGGGGCATGGTCGAACACCGGGGAGCTGTTTTTT. Its protein is CASSLWAGAWSNTGELFF.

This clonotype was observed many times. The chain links TRBV6-1 to TRBJ2-2, with TRBD1 matching over 7 bases. Germline CDR1 is MNHNS and CDR2 is SASEGT. The J segment lost 0 bases and the V segment lost 2 bases, leaving 3 bases of the junction unmatched. The CDR3 runs to 16 residues. The CDR3 region has the DNA TGTGCCAGCAGTGAATGGGGGACAGCGAACACCGGGGAGCTGTTTTTT. Encoded protein: CASSEWGTANTGELFF.

This clonotype was detected many times. The V and J genes are TRBV15 and TRBJ1-2; D remains ambiguous. The CDR3 length is 13 residues. Germline V gene lookup returns CDR1 LNHNV and CDR2 YYDKDF (reference sequence). Trimming removed 4 bases at V and 7 bases at J, with 13 bases between. CDR3 protein: CATSMEGSVGYTF. In DNA form, the CDR3 reads TGTGCCACCAGCATGGAGGGCTCGGTTGGCTACACCTTC.

This clonotype has only a few counts. The chain recombines TRBV6-2 or TRBV6-3 with TRBJ1-6, with 9 positions matching TRBD1. Losses at the gene ends were 2 bases for V and 4 bases for J; bases not matched to a gene: 12. Germline V gene sequence: CDR1 MNHEY, CDR2 SVGEGT. This CDR3 contains 19 residues. In DNA, the CDR3 is TGTGCCAGCAGTTACCGCGGGACAGGGATGACGCGGTATAATTCACCCCTCCACTTT. It yields the protein CASSYRGTGMTRYNSPLHF.

There are many counts of this clonotype. V gene TRBV12-3 or TRBV12-4 combines with J gene TRBJ1-1; D call uncertain. The CDR3 covers 15 residues. The V and J ends lost 7 bases and 1 base respectively, with 16 bases between them. In DNA form, the CDR3 reads TGTGCCAGCACCATTTATCTTGCCGGGAACACTGAAGCTTTCTTT. Amino acids: CASTIYLAGNTEAFF.

This clonotype is a singleton in its sample. This could be a read error, since a much larger clone is one nucleotide away. The chain joins TRBV5-4 to TRBJ2-1, with 7 bases identical to TRBD2. The germline V gene encodes CDR1 SGHNT and CDR2 YYREEE (reference sequence). Losses at the gene ends were 0 bases for V and 11 bases for J; bases not matched to a gene: 8. This CDR3 region has 14 residues. The chain's CDR3 is CASSLGGEGNKQFF. The CDR3 DNA is TGTGCCAGCAGCTTGGGAGGGGAGGGGAATAAGCAGTTCTTC.

This chain links TRBV6-1 with TRBJ1-1; D is possibly TRBD1 (6 bases). Germline CDR1 and CDR2: MNHNS and SASEGT. Trimming removed 10 bases from V and 5 bases from J, with 17 bases in between. This CDR3 comprises 13 residues. The CDR3 protein is CATKDSRGTEAFF. The DNA for the CDR3 is TGTGCCACTAAGGACAGCCGGGGAACTGAAGCTTTCTTT.

This clonotype occurred many times. The chain joins TRBV12-3 or TRBV12-4 to TRBJ2-7, with D possibly matching TRBD1 (5 bases). V was shortened by 7 bases and J by 3 bases, with 7 bases between the two germline ends. The CDR3 spans 11 residues. The CDR3 bases are TGTGCCAGCACTGACAGCTACGAGCAGTACTTC. Amino acid sequence: CASTDSYEQYF.

This clonotype appeared many times. This chain joins TRBV6-2 or TRBV6-3 and TRBJ1-5, with D unresolved. The V gene lost 2 bases and the J gene lost 1 base, with 9 bases spanning the gap. The CDR3 is 15 amino acids. Germline CDR1 MNHEY, CDR2 SVGEGT. Here the CDR3 DNA reads TGTGCCAGCAGTTACATTAGGTGGAGCAATCAGCCCCAGCATTTT. Translated, it gives CASSYIRWSNQPQHF.

This clonotype has at least ten counts. The rearrangement uses TRBV7-2 and TRBJ1-2; weak D call: TRBD1 (5 bases). Germline lookup yields CDR1 SGHTA and CDR2 FQGNSA. The CDR3 is 15 residues long. The germline V and J ends were trimmed by 5 bases and 0 bases, with 13 bases remaining between them. CDR3 loop: CASSPSRRANYGYTF. CDR3 DNA: TGTGCCAGCAGCCCCTCACGCAGGGCTAACTATGGCTACACCTTC.

The sample holds many counts of this clonotype. The genes are TRBV7-2 and TRBJ2-4; tentatively, D is TRBD1 (8 bases). The CDR3 length is 17 residues. Germline V gene sequence: CDR1 SGHTA, CDR2 FQGNSA. Trimming took 5 bases from V and 6 from J, leaving 23 bases between them. The DNA for the CDR3 is TGTGCCAGCAGCCAAGGGAGGGGACAGGAGATATTAAACATTCAGTACTTC. Residues: CASSQGRGQEILNIQYF.

This clonotype showed up many times. This rearrangement joins TRBV5-1 to TRBJ2-5, with D unresolved. Trimming stripped 2 bases from V and 3 bases from J, with 11 bases between. Germline V gene data show CDR1 as SGHRS and CDR2 as YFSETQ. The CDR3 covers 14 residues. In DNA form, the CDR3 reads TGCGCCAGCAGCTTTCTGGGCTTTGAAGAGACCCAGTACTTC. It translates to CASSFLGFEETQYF.

This clonotype appeared many times. The V gene is TRBV7-2, the J gene TRBJ2-3; 8 positions match TRBD1. J was trimmed by 3 bases and V by 2 bases; bases with no gene match: 4. The CDR3 loop spans 15 amino acids. Germline CDR1 reads SGHTA; CDR2 reads FQGNSA. CDR3 residues: CASSLSQGATDTQYF. Written as DNA, the CDR3 is TGTGCCAGCAGCTTAAGTCAGGGGGCTACAGATACGCAGTATTTT. The complete variable domain, with remaining parts taken from reference TRBV7-2 and TRBJ2-3, reads GAGVSQSPSNKVTEKGKDVELRCDPISGHTALYWYRQSLGQGLEFLIYFQGNSAPDKSGLPSDRFSAERTGGSVSTLTIQRTQQEDSAVYLCASSLSQGATDTQYFGPGTRLTVL.

At least ten counts were recorded for this clonotype. The J gene is TRBJ2-7, the V gene TRBV20-1; perhaps TRBD2 as D (5 bases). CDR1 and CDR2 from the germline V gene are DFQATT and SNEGSKA (reference sequence). The CDR3 loop spans 12 amino acids. V shed 6 bases and J shed 3 bases, with 12 bases lying between them. The CDR3 loop reads CSAHAGFYEQYF. The CDR3 DNA sequence: TGCAGTGCCCATGCGGGTTTCTACGAGCAGTACTTC.

This clonotype was observed many times. The genes are TRBV28 and TRBJ2-5; 7 bases match TRBD2. The CDR3 loop spans 13 amino acids. Germline V gene data show CDR1 as MDHEN and CDR2 as SYDVKM. Trimming cost V 10 bases and J 5 bases; bases outside gene matches: 10. The CDR3 reads CATEFYGGETQYF. In nucleotides, the CDR3 is TGTGCCACCGAATTTTACGGGGGGGAGACCCAGTACTTC.